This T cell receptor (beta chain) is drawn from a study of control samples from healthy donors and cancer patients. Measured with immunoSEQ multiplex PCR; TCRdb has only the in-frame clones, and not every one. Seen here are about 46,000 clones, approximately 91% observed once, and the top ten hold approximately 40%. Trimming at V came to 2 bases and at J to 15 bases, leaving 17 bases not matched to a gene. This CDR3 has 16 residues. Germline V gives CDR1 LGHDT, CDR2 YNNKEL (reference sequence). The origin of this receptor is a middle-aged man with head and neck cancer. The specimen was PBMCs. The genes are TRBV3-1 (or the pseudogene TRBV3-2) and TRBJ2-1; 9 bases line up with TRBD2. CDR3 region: CASSQFALAGRAIRFF. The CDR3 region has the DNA TGTGCCAGCAGCCAATTTGCCCTAGCGGGGAGGGCAATCCGGTTCTTC.